This T cell receptor (beta chain) was recovered during a study of T-cell memory formation after mild COVID-19. The overall study: Largely donor-specific TCR clusters were found. Study-wide results and caveats: Balance between CD4 and CD8 was seen in clones contracting day 15 to 85, and a CD4+ lean was seen in later expanders. Whether day 37 second-wave clones are SARS-CoV-2-specific was not confirmed. Those CD4+ clones that contracted were mainly in CM and EM (CD8+ ones in EMRA).

MiXCR, run by TCRdb on the 5' RACE reads, gives a single entry per CDR3 protein. The sample consists of hundreds of thousands of distinct CDR3 sequences, around 15% of them appearing once. This clonotype was detected ten times or more. As yet, its antigen is unknown. This CDR3 has 13 residues. Trimming took 2 bases from V and 2 from J, leaving 6 bases between them. The germline CDR1 and CDR2 sequences are SGHTA and FQGNSA. The gene calls are TRBV7-2 and TRBJ1-1; no reliable D call. Input material: PBMCs or a T cell subset sorted from them (not recorded which). This receptor was obtained from a man younger than 35 who had mild COVID-19 (a few samples of this study predate the infection). Cell type and time point are not known. The CDR3 bases are TGTGCCAGCAGCTTAATGGCCAACACTGAAGCTTTCTTT. This encodes CASSLMANTEAFF.